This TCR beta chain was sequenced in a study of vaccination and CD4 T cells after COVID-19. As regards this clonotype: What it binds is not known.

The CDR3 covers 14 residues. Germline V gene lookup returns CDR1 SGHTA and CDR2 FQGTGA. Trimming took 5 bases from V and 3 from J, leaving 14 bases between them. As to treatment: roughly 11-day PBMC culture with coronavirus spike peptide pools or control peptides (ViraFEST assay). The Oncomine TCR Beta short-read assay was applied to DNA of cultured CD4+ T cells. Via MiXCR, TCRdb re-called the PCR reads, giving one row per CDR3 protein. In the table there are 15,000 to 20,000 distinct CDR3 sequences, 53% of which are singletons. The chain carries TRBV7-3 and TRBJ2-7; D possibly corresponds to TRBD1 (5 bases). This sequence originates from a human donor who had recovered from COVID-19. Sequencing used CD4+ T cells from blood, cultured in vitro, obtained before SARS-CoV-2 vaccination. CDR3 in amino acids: CASSKQVRFYEQYF. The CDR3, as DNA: TGTGCCAGCAGCAAACAGGTACGATTCTACGAGCAGTACTTC.